A single sample gave rise to the 15 T cell receptor beta chains below, sequenced in a study of shared clonotypes between healthy human individuals. Profiled with immunoSEQ multiplex PCR; TCRdb holds only in-frame clones, not every one. The table has over a million clones, about three quarters seen once; the top ten hold 1.4% to 1.5%. The sample taken for sequencing was memory CD4+ T cells sorted from blood. As to subset: CD45RA-negative fraction. Receptor source: a man younger than 35 in good health.

This chain connects TRBV14 to TRBJ2-7; 9 nucleotides align to TRBD1. V lost 0 bases to trimming and J lost 5 bases; unmatched junction nucleotides: 11. The CDR3 loop spans 17 amino acids. Germline V gene data show CDR1 as SGHDN and CDR2 as FVKESK. CDR3 protein: CASSQERSGTGLDEQYF. CDR3 nucleotide sequence: TGTGCCAGCAGCCAAGAAAGGTCCGGGACAGGGTTAGACGAGCAGTACTTC. Filled out from reference TRBV14 and TRBJ2-7, the complete variable domain reads EAGVTQFPSHSVIEKGQTVTLRCDPISGHDNLYWYRRVMGKEIKFLLHFVKESKQDESGMPNNRFLAERTGGTYSTLKVQPAELEDSGVYFCASSQERSGTGLDEQYFGPGTRLTVT.

The chain is built from TRBV18 and TRBJ1-5, with D perhaps TRBD1 (5 bases). CDR1 is KGHSH and CDR2 is LQKENI in the germline V gene. Trimming shortened V by 1 base and J by 7 bases, and 11 bases separated the two germline ends. The CDR3 spans 14 residues. The CDR3 sequence: CASSPLREGQPQHF. CDR3 sequence (DNA): TGTGCCAGCTCACCACTCAGGGAGGGACAGCCCCAGCATTTT.

The J gene is TRBJ2-7, the V gene TRBV18; perhaps TRBD1 as D (6 bases). The V end lost 4 bases, the J end lost 2 bases, and 18 bases lay between the germline ends. The CDR3 extends over 16 amino acids. Germline V gene lookup returns CDR1 KGHSH and CDR2 LQKENI. Here the CDR3 reads CASSQTGTITAYEQYF. DNA for the CDR3: TGTGCCAGCTCACAAACCGGGACAATTACAGCCTACGAGCAGTACTTC.

V and J are TRBV10-1 and TRBJ2-7; 9 nucleotides agree with TRBD2. The CDR3 is 14 amino acids. CDR1 and CDR2 (germline): WNHNN, SYGVQD (reference sequence). The ends lost 3 bases at V and 4 bases at J; junction bases unmatched: 4. CDR3 residues: CASSDSGRVYEQYF. Written as DNA, the CDR3 is TGCGCCAGCAGTGATAGCGGGAGAGTGTACGAGCAGTACTTC.

The V call is TRBV18, the J call TRBJ2-1, with D possibly called TRBD1 or TRBD2 (5 bases each). V lost 0 bases and J lost 8, with 14 bases in between. Germline V gene data show CDR1 as KGHSH and CDR2 as LQKENI. The length of the CDR3 is 15 residues. This chain's CDR3 is CASSPPGTPTDEQFF. The DNA for the CDR3 is TGTGCCAGCTCACCACCAGGGACGCCGACGGATGAGCAGTTCTTC.

The chain is built from TRBV2 and TRBJ2-1; TRBD2 agrees at 7 bases. Looked up from germline, CDR1 is SNHLY and CDR2 is FYNNEI. J was trimmed by 4 bases and V by 7 bases; bases with no gene match: 4. This CDR3 region has 13 residues. CDR3 nucleotides: TGTGCCAGCACAACTAGCGCGTACAATGAGCAGTTCTTC. Translation gives CASTTSAYNEQFF.

The J gene is TRBJ1-1, the V gene TRBV7-2; D is unclear. Germline loops: CDR1 SGHTA, CDR2 FQGNSA. Trimming left V 2 bases short and J 1 base short, with 11 bases between. CDR3 size: 15 residues. This chain's CDR3 is CASSLNPASNTEAFF. The CDR3, as DNA: TGTGCCAGCAGCTTAAATCCGGCATCGAACACTGAAGCTTTCTTT.

CDR3 bases: TGTGCCAGCAGCTTTCAGGGACGGAGCACAGATACGCAGTATTTT. The encoded protein is CASSFQGRSTDTQYF. The rearrangement uses TRBV7-2 and TRBJ2-3, with D perhaps matching TRBD1 or TRBD2 (5 bases each). The CDR3 extends over 15 amino acids. V was cut by 3 bases and J by 0 bases, with 10 bases left in between. Germline CDR1 SGHTA, CDR2 FQGNSA.

Points on this clone: In the same sample, other DNA sequences code for this CDR3. The chain combines TRBV10-3 with TRBJ2-1; tentative D call: TRBD2 (6 bases). The CDR3 totals 15 residues. CDR1 is ENHRY and CDR2 is SYGVKD in the germline V gene. Trimming removed 0 bases at V and 0 bases at J, with 6 bases between. The CDR3 sequence: CAISESGSSYNEQFF. CDR3 sequence (DNA): TGTGCCATCAGTGAGTCCGGGAGCTCCTACAATGAGCAGTTCTTC.

This clone was seen a few times. This chain uses TRBV18 with TRBJ2-2; D gene unclear. The V gene lost 2 bases and the J gene lost 6 bases, with 16 bases spanning the gap. The germline gives CDR1 KGHSH, CDR2 LQKENI. The CDR3 is made up of 16 amino acids. DNA of the CDR3: TGTGCCAGCTCACCAGGGCTGGGAACGGTGGCCGGGGAGCTGTTTTTT. It specifies CASSPGLGTVAGELFF.

This clone came up a few times. CDR3 region: CASIWLHEQYF. The CDR3 DNA reads TGTGCCAGCATCTGGCTCCACGAGCAGTACTTC. The rearrangement links TRBV6-1 to TRBJ2-7, with no clear D. In germline, CDR1 is MNHNS, CDR2 SASEGT. The CDR3 runs 11 residues. The V gene lost 7 bases and the J gene lost 5 bases, with 9 bases spanning the gap.

The CDR3 DNA reads as TGTGCCAGCAGCTTAGCTAGCGGGGTTGGCGGGGAGCTGTTTTTT. It yields the protein CASSLASGVGGELFF. The chain has TRBV7-2 and TRBJ2-2; TRBD2 aligns across 8 bases. The CDR3 totals 15 residues. Germline V gene sequence: CDR1 SGHTA, CDR2 FQGNSA. With V trimmed by 0 bases and J by 7 bases, 4 bases remained unmatched.

The V gene is TRBV25-1, the J gene TRBJ2-3, with D perhaps TRBD2 (5 bases). The CDR3 sequence is 15 residues long. V was clipped by 4 bases and J by 4 bases, with 15 bases between them. The germline V gene has CDR1 MGHDK and CDR2 SYGVNS. CDR3 amino acids: CASSGPSLLPDTQYF. CDR3 in DNA: TGTGCCAGCAGTGGGCCTAGCCTTCTTCCAGATACGCAGTATTTT.

The genes are TRBV11-2 and TRBJ2-5, with D unclear. V lost 1 base and J lost 5, with 8 bases in between. Germline CDR1 SGHAT, CDR2 FQNNGV. The CDR3 contains 13 residues. CDR3 loop: CASSLGVAETQYF. The CDR3 DNA follows: TGTGCCAGCAGCTTAGGGGTCGCGGAGACCCAGTACTTC.

V gene TRBV5-1 combines with J gene TRBJ2-5, with D unresolved. CDR1 and CDR2 (germline): SGHRS, YFSETQ. Trimming took 0 bases from V and 3 from J, leaving 6 bases between them. The CDR3 consists of 13 residues. The CDR3 reads CASSLDAEETQYF. Written as DNA, the CDR3 is TGCGCCAGCAGCTTGGATGCTGAAGAGACCCAGTACTTC. Filled out from reference TRBV5-1 and TRBJ2-5, the complete variable domain reads KAGVTQTPRYLIKTRGQQVTLSCSPISGHRSVSWYQQTPGQGLQFLFEYFSETQRNKGNFPGRFSGRQFSNSRSEMNVSTLELGDSALYLCASSLDAEETQYFGPGTRLLVL.